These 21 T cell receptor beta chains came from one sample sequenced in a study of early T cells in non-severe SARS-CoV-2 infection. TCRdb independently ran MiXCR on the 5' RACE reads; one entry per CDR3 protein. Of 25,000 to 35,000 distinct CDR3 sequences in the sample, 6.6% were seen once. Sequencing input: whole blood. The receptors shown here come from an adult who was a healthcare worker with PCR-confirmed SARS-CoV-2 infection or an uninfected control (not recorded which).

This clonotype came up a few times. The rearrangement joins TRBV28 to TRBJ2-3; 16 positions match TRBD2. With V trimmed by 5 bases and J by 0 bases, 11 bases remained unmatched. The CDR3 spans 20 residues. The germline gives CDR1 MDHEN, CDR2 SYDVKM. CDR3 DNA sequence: TGTGCCAGCAGTACCTATTGGGGACTAGCGGGAGGGGGTAGCACAGATACGCAGTATTTT. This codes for CASSTYWGLAGGGSTDTQYF.

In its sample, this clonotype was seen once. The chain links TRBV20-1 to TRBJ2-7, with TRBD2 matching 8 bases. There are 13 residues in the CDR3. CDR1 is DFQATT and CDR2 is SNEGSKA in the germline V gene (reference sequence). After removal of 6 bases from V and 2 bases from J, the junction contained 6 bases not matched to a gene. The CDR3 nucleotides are TGCAGTGCCGGGGGGGAAGGGACCTACGAGCAGTACTTC. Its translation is CSAGGEGTYEQYF.

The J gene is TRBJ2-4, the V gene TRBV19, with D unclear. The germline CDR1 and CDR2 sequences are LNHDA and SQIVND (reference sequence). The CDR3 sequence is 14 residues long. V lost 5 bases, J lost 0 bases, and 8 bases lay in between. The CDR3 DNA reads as TGTGCCAGTAGTCCAACTATAGCCAAAAACATTCAGTACTTC. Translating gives CASSPTIAKNIQYF.

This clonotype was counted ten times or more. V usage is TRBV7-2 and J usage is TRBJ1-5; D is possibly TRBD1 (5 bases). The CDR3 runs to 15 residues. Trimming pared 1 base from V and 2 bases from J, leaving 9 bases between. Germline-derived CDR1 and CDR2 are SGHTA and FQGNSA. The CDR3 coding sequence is TGTGCCAGCAGCTTAGTCGCCAGGGGCAATCAGCCCCAGCATTTT. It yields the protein CASSLVARGNQPQHF.

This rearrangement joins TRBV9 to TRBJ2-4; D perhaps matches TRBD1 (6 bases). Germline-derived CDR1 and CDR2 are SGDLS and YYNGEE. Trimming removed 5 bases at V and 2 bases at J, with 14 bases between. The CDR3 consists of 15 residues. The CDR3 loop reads CASSVGGQSKNIQYF. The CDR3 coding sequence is TGTGCCAGCAGTGTTGGGGGCCAATCCAAAAACATTCAGTACTTC.

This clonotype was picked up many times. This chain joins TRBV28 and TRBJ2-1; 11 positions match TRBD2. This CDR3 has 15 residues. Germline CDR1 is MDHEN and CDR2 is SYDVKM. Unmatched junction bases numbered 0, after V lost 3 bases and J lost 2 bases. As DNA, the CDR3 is TGTGCCAGCAGTTTTAGCGGGAGGGCCTACAATGAGCAGTTCTTC. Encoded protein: CASSFSGRAYNEQFF.

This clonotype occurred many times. The chain's CDR3 is CASSPTDTGELFF. CDR3 nucleotides: TGTGCCAGCTCACCTACCGACACCGGGGAGCTGTTTTTT. V and J are TRBV18 and TRBJ2-2, with unresolved D. This CDR3 region has 13 residues. CDR1 and CDR2 (germline): KGHSH, LQKENI. Trimming pared 3 bases from V and 3 bases from J, leaving 5 bases between.

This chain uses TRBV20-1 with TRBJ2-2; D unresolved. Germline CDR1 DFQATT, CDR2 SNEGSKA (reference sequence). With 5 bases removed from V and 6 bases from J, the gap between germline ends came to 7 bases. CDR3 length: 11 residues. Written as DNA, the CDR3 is TGCAGTGCTCCATCTCCCGGGGAGCTGTTTTTT. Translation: CSAPSPGELFF.

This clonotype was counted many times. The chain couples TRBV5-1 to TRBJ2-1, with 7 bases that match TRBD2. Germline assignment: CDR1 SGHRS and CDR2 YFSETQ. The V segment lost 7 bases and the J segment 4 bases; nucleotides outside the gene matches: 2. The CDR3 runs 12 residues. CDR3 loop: CASGAGYNEQFF. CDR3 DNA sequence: TGCGCCAGCGGAGCGGGATACAATGAGCAGTTCTTC.

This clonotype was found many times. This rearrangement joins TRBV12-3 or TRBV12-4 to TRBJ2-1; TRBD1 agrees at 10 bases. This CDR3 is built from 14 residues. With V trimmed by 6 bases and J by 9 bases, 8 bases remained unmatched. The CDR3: CASRRDRGRGEQFF. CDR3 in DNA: TGTGCCAGCAGGCGGGACAGGGGTCGGGGTGAGCAGTTCTTC.

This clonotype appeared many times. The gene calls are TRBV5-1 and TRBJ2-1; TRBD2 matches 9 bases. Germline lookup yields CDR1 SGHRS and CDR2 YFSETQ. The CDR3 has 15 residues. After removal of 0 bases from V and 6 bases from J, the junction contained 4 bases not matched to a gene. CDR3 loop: CASSLEGTSINEQFF. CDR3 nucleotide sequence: TGCGCCAGCAGCTTGGAGGGGACTAGCATCAATGAGCAGTTCTTC.

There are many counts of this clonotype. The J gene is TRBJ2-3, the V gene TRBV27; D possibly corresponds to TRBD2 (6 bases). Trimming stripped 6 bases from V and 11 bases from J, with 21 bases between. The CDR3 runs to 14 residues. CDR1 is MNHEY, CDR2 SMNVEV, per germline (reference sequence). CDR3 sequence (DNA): TGTGCCAGCAGAAACCGGGAGTTTAGGGTATTGCAGTATTTT. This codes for CASRNREFRVLQYF.

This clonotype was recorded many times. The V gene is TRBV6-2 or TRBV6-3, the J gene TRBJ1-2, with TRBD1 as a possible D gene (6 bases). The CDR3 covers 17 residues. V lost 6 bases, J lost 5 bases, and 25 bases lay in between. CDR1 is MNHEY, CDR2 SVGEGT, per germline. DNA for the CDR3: TGTGCCAGCAGCGAAGCTATTAAGGGGACAAGGAGGTATGGCTACACCTTC. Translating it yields CASSEAIKGTRRYGYTF.

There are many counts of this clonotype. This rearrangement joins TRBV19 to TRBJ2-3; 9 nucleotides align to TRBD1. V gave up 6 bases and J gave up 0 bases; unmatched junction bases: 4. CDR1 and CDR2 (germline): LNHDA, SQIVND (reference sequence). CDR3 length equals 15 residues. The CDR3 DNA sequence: TGTGCCAGTAGCCCTGGACAGGGGAGCACAGATACGCAGTATTTT. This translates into CASSPGQGSTDTQYF.

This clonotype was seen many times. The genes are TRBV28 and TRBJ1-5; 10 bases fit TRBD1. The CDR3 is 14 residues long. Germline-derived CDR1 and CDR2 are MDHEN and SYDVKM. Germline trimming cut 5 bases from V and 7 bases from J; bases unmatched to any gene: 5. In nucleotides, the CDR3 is TGTGCCAGCAGTCCTGGGACAGGGGTCCAGCCCCAGCATTTT. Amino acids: CASSPGTGVQPQHF. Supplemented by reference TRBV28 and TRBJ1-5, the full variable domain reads DVKVTQSSRYLVKRTGEKVFLECVQDMDHENMFWYRQDPGLGLRLIYFSYDVKMKEKGDIPEGYSVSREKKERFSLILESASTNQTSMYLCASSPGTGVQPQHFGDGTRLSIL.

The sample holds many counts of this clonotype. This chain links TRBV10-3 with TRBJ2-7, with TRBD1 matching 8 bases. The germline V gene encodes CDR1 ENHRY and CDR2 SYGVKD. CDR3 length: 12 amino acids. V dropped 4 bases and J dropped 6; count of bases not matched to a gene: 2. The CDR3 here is CAISAGQVEQYF. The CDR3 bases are TGTGCCATCAGTGCGGGACAGGTCGAGCAGTACTTC.

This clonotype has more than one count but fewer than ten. The CDR3 region has the DNA TGTGCCAGCAGCTTCACTAGCGGGAAGAATGAGCAGTTCTTC. Translated, it gives CASSFTSGKNEQFF. The chain combines TRBV7-2 with TRBJ2-1; 10 nucleotides match TRBD2. After removal of 3 bases from V and 7 bases from J, the junction contained 3 bases not matched to a gene. The CDR3 totals 14 residues. CDR1 is SGHTA, CDR2 FQGNSA, per germline.

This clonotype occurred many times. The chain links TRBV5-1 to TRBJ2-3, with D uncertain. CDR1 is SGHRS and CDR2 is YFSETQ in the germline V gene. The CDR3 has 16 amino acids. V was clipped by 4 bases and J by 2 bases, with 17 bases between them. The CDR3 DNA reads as TGCGCCAGCAGCCTTGCCTTAGAAGAGGCCACAGATACGCAGTATTTT. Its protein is CASSLALEEATDTQYF.

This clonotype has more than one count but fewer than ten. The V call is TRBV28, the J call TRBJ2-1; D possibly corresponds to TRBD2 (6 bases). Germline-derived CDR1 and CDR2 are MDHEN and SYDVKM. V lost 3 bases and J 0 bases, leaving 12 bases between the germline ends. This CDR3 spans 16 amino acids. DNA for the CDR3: TGTGCCAGCAGTTTGTCAGCGGGTCTCTCCTACAATGAGCAGTTCTTC. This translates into CASSLSAGLSYNEQFF.

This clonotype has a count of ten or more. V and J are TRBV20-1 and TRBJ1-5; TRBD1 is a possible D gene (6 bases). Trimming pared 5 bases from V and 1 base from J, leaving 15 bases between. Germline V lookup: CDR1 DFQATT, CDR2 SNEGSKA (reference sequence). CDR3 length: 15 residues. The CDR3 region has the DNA TGCAGTGCTCAACGGTCAGGGGTGAGCAATCAGCCCCAGCATTTT. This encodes CSAQRSGVSNQPQHF.

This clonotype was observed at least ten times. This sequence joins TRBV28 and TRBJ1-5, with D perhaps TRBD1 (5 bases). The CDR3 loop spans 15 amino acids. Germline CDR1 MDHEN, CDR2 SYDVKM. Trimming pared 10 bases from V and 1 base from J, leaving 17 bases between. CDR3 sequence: CATRNAGGSNQPQHF. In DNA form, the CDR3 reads TGTGCCACCCGTAACGCCGGGGGAAGCAATCAGCCCCAGCATTTT.